The T cell receptor beta chain under discussion was sequenced for a study of blood T cell repertoires in COVID-19. Study-level information: Some COVID-19 samples were acute and others convalescent; all came from the United States, Italy and Spain.

Original data processing: From reference gene primer amplification, estimates of nucleated cell counts were derived. The protocol was immunoSEQ multiplex PCR, while the TCRdb copy is restricted to in-frame clones and leaves out a portion. D and trimming were read from the DNA, whereas the V and J calls and clone size are those reported in that table. Seen here are around 160,000 clones, 65% to 90% observed once, and the top ten hold around 8.2%. Per the germline V gene, CDR1 is SNHLY and CDR2 is FYNNEI. Trimming left V 2 bases short and J 2 bases short, with 10 bases between. The CDR3 runs 14 residues.

What was sequenced was peripheral blood. The genes are TRBV2 and TRBJ2-7; D ambiguous. The clonotype comes from a man in his sixties with acute or convalescent COVID-19. CDR3 amino acids: CASSEWWAPYEQYF. CDR3 nucleotides: TGTGCCAGCAGTGAATGGTGGGCTCCCTACGAGCAGTACTTC.